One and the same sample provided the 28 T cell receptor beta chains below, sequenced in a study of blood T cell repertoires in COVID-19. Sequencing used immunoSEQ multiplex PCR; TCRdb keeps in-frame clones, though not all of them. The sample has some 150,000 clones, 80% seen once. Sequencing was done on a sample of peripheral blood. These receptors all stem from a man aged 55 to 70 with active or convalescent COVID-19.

DNA of the CDR3: TGTGCCAGCAGCTTAGATAGGTGGAGTGAGCAGTACTTC. Protein product: CASSLDRWSEQYF. J is TRBJ2-7 and V is TRBV7-2; D not resolved. The CDR3 totals 13 residues. Between the trimmed V and J ends, which lost 1 base and 7 bases, there was a span of 11 bases. Per the germline V gene, CDR1 is SGHTA and CDR2 is FQGNSA. Filled out from reference TRBV7-2 and TRBJ2-7, the complete variable domain reads GAGVSQSPSNKVTEKGKDVELRCDPISGHTALYWYRQSLGQGLEFLIYFQGNSAPDKSGLPSDRFSAERTGGSVSTLTIQRTQQEDSAVYLCASSLDRWSEQYFGPGTRLTVT.

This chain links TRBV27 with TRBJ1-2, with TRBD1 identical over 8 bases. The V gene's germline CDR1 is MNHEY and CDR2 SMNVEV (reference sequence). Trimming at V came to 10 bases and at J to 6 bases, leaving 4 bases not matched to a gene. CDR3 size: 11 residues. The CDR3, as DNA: TGTGCCATCCGGACAGGGAATGGCTACACCTTC. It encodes CAIRTGNGYTF.

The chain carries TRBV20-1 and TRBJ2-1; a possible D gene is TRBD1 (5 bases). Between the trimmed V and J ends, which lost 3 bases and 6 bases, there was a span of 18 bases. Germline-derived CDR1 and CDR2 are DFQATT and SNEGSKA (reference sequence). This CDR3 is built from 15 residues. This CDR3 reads CSASSKGLVANEQFF. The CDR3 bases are TGCAGTGCTAGTTCAAAGGGGCTAGTAGCCAATGAGCAGTTCTTC.

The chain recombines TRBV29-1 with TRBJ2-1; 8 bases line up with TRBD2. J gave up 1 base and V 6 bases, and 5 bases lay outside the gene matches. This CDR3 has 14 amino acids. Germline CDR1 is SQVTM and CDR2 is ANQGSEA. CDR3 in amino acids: CSVLAGSSYNEQFF. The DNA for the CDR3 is TGCAGCGTCTTAGCGGGATCATCCTACAATGAGCAGTTCTTC.

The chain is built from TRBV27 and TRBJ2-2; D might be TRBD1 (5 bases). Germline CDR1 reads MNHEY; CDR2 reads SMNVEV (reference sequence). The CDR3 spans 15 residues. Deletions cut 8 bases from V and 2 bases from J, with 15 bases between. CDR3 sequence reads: CASQTEYSNTGELFF. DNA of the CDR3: TGTGCCAGCCAGACAGAGTATTCCAACACCGGGGAGCTGTTTTTT.

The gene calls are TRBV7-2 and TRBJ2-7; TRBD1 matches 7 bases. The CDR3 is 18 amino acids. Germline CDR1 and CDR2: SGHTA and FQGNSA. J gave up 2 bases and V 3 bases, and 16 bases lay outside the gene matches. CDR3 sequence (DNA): TGTGCCAGCAGCTTTCGACAGGGAGTCTCCTTGGGCCCCTACGAGCAGTACTTC. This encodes CASSFRQGVSLGPYEQYF.

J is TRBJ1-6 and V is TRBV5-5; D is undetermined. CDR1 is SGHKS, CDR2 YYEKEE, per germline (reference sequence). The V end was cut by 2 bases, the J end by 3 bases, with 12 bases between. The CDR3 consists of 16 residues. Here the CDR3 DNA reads TGTGCCAGCAGCTTTACACGCCAGGACTATAATTCACCCCTCCACTTT. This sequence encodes CASSFTRQDYNSPLHF.

CDR3 sequence reads: CASSPKTGGRSYEQYF. As DNA, the CDR3 is TGTGCCAGCTCACCAAAGACAGGGGGTCGGTCCTACGAGCAGTACTTC. J is TRBJ2-7 and V is TRBV18; 9 positions agree with TRBD1. In germline, CDR1 is KGHSH, CDR2 LQKENI. V lost 2 bases and J lost 1; bases outside the gene matches: 6. The CDR3 sequence is 16 residues long. The complete variable domain, with remaining parts taken from reference TRBV18 and TRBJ2-7, reads NAGVMQNPRHLVRRRGQEARLRCSPMKGHSHVYWYRQLPEEGLKFMVYLQKENIIDESGMPKERFSAEFPKEGPSILRIQQVVRGDSAAYFCASSPKTGGRSYEQYFGPGTRLTVT.

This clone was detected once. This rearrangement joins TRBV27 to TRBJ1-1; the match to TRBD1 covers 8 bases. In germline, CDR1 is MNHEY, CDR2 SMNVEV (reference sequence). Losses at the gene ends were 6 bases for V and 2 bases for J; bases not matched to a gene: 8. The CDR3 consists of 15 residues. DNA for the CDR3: TGTGCCAGCAGAGCGACAGGGGCCGCTAACACTGAAGCTTTCTTT. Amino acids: CASRATGAANTEAFF.

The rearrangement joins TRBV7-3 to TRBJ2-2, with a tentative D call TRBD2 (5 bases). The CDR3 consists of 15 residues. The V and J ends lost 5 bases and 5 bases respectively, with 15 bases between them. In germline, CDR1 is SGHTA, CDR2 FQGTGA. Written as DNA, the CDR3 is TGTGCCAGCAGCCGAGGGCCCTTAGGGACCGGGGAGCTGTTTTTT. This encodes CASSRGPLGTGELFF.

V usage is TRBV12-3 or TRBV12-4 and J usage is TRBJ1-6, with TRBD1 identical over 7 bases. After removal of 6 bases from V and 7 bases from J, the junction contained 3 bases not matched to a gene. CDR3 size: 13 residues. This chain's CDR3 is CASSPGGNSPLHF. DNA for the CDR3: TGTGCCAGCAGCCCAGGGGGGAATTCACCCCTCCACTTT.

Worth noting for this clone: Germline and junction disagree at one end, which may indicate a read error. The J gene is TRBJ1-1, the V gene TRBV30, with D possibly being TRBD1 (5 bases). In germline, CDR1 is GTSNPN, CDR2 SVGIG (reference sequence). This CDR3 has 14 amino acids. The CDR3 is CTWSPGGANTEAFF. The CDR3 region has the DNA TGTACCTGGAGCCCCGGAGGGGCGAACACTGAAGCTTTCTTT.

CDR3 loop: CASSLSKFEAFF. As DNA, the CDR3 is TGTGCCAGCAGCTTATCAAAATTTGAAGCTTTCTTT. J is TRBJ1-1 and V is TRBV11-2; no firm D call. This CDR3 region has 12 residues. Germline-derived CDR1 and CDR2 are SGHAT and FQNNGV. Deletions cut 2 bases from V and 7 bases from J, with 8 bases between.

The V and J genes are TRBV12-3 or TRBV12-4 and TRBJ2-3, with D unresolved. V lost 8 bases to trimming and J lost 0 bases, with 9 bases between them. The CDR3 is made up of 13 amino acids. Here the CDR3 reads CASQHASTDTQYF. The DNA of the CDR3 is TGTGCCAGCCAACACGCTAGCACAGATACGCAGTATTTT.

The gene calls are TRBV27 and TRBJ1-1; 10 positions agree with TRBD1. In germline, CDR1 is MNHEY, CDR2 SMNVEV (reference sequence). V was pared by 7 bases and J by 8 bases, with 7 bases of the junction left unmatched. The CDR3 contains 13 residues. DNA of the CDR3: TGTGCCAGCAAAACCGGGACAGGGGTAGAAGCTTTCTTT. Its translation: CASKTGTGVEAFF.

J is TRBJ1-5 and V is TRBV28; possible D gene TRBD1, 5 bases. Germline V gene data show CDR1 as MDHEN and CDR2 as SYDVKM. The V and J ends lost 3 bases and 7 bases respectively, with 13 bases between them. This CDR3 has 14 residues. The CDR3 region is CASSFASGRQPQHF. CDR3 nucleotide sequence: TGTGCCAGCAGTTTTGCTTCAGGGAGGCAGCCCCAGCATTTT.

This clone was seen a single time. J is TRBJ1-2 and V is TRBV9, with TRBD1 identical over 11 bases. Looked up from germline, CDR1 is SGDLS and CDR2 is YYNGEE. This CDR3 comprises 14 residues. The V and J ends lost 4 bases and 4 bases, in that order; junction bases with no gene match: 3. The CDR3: CASSPGQGAYGYTF. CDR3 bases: TGTGCCAGCAGCCCAGGACAGGGGGCCTATGGCTACACCTTC.

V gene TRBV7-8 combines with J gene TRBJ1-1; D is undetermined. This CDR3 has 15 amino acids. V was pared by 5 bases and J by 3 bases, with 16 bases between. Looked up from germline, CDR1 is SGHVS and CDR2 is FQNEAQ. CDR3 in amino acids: CASSRRGRRDTEAFF. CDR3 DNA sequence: TGTGCCAGCAGCCGAAGAGGGCGGAGGGACACTGAAGCTTTCTTT.

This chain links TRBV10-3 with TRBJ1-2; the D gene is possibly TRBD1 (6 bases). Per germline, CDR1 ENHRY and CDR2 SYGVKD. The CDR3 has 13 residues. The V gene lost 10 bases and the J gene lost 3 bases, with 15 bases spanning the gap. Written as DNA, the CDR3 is TGTGCCACCCACCCCGGGACATACTATGGCTACACCTTC. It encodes CATHPGTYYGYTF.

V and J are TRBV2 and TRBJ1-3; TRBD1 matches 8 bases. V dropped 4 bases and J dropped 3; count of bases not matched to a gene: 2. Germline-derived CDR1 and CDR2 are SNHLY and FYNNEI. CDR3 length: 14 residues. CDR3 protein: CASSVQGDGNTIYF. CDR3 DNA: TGTGCCAGCAGTGTACAGGGGGATGGAAACACCATATATTTT. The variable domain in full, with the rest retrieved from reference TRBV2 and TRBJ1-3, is EPEVTQTPSHQVTQMGQEVILRCVPISNHLYFYWYRQILGQKVEFLVSFYNNEISEKSEIFDDQFSVERPDGSNFTLKIRSTKLEDSAMYFCASSVQGDGNTIYFGEGSWLTVV.

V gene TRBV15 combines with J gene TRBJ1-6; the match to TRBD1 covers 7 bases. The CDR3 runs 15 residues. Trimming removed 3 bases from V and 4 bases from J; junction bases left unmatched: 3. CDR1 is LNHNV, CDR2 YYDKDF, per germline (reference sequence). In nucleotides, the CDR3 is TGTGCCACCAGCAGGGCGGGACAGTATAATTCACCCCTCCACTTT. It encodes CATSRAGQYNSPLHF.

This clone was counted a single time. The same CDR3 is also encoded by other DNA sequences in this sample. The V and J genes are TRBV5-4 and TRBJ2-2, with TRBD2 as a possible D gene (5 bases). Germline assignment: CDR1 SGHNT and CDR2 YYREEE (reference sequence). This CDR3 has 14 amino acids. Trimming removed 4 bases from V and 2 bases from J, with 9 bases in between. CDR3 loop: CASSPRTNTGELFF. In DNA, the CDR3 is TGTGCCAGCAGCCCCCGGACTAACACCGGGGAGCTGTTTTTT. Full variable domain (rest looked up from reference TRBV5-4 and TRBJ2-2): ETGVTQSPTHLIKTRGQQVTLRCSSQSGHNTVSWYQQALGQGPQFIFQYYREEENGRGNFPPRFSGLQFPNYSSELNVNALELDDSALYLCASSPRTNTGELFFGEGSRLTVL.

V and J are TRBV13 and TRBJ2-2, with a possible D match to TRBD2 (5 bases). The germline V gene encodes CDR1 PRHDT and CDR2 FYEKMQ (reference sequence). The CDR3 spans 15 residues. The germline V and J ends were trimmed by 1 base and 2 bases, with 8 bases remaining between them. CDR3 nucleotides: TGTGCCAGCAGCTTAGAGAGGGAAAACACCGGGGAGCTGTTTTTT. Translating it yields CASSLERENTGELFF. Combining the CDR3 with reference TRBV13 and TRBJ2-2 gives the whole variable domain AAGVIQSPRHLIKEKRETATLKCYPIPRHDTVYWYQQGPGQDPQFLISFYEKMQSDKGSIPDRFSAQQFSDYHSELNMSSLELGDSALYFCASSLERENTGELFFGEGSRLTVL.

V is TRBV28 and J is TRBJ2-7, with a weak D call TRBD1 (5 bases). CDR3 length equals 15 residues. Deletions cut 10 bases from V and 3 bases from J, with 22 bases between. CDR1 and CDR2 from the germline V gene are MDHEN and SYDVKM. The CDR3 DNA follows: TGTGCCAACCTAAGAGTCCAGGGAACACTCTACGAGCAGTACTTC. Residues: CANLRVQGTLYEQYF.

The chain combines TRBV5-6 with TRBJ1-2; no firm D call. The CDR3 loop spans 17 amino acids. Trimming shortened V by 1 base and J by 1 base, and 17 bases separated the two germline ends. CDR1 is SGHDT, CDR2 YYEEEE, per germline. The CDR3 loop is CASSLPLLGSRNYGYTF. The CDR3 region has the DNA TGTGCCAGCAGCTTGCCGTTATTGGGCAGCCGTAACTATGGCTACACCTTC. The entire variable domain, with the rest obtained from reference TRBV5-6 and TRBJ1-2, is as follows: DAGVTQSPTHLIKTRGQQVTLRCSPKSGHDTVSWYQQALGQGPQFIFQYYEEEERQRGNFPDRFSGHQFPNYSSELNVNALLLGDSALYLCASSLPLLGSRNYGYTFGSGTRLTVV.

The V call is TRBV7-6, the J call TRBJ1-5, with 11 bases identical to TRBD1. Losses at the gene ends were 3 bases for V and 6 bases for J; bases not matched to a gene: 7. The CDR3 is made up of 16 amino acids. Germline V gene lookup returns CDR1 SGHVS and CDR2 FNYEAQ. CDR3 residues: CASSLGTGGFIQPQHF. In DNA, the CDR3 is TGTGCCAGCAGCTTGGGGACAGGGGGATTTATTCAGCCCCAGCATTTT. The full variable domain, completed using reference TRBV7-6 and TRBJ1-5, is GAGVSQSPRYKVTKRGQDVALRCDPISGHVSLYWYRQALGQGPEFLTYFNYEAQQDKSGLPNDRFSAERPEGSISTLTIQRTEQRDSAMYRCASSLGTGGFIQPQHFGDGTRLSIL.

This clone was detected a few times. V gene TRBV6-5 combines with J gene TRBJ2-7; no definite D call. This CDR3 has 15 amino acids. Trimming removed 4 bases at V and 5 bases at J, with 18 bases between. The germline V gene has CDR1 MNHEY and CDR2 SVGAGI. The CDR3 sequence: CASSSTNMAAHEQYF. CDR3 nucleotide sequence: TGTGCCAGCAGTTCCACCAACATGGCGGCCCACGAGCAGTACTTC.

CDR3 amino acids: CATSPLRGEKYNEQFF. The CDR3 DNA is TGTGCCACCAGCCCCTTGCGGGGGGAGAAATACAATGAGCAGTTCTTC. This chain joins TRBV19 and TRBJ2-1, with TRBD2 matching 8 bases. In germline, CDR1 is LNHDA, CDR2 SQIVND (reference sequence). This CDR3 region has 16 residues. V shed 10 bases and J 4 bases; nucleotides not matched to a gene: 15.